The clone carrying this T cell receptor (beta chain) was seen a single time. Measured with immunoSEQ multiplex PCR; TCRdb has only the in-frame clones, and not every one. This table has around 390,000 clones, 80% to 90% appearing once. This sample is part of a study of blood T cell repertoires in COVID-19. CDR3 size: 14 residues. Trimming shortened V by 2 bases and J by 4 bases, and 9 bases separated the two germline ends. Germline V gene sequence: CDR1 MGHRA, CDR2 YSYEKL. The TCR sequence derives from a woman aged 45-59 years who had recovered from COVID-19. Source material: PBMCs or T cells enriched from blood (not recorded which). The chain carries TRBV4-1 and TRBJ1-3; D remains unclear. CDR3 bases: TGCGCCAGCAGCCAAACAACCCGAGGAAACACCATATATTTT. Translated, it gives CASSQTTRGNTIYF.